This T cell receptor (beta chain) was captured in a study of CD8 T cells in ankylosing spondylitis. General observations from the study: Ankylosing spondylitis blood appeared to be characterized by a TCR beta motif of fewer than ten highly homologous variants.

Scientists made TCR beta libraries using quantitative 5'-RACE with molecular barcodes. TCRdb re-called the 5' RACE reads through MiXCR, storing one row per CDR3 protein. The table records roughly 250,000 distinct CDR3 sequences, 8.6% of them present only once. This clonotype was found many times. Its antigen is as yet unknown. The sample comprised blood, either unsorted or a sorted T cell fraction (not recorded which). This sequence originates from a male donor with ankylosing spondylitis or in good health (not recorded which).

The chain's CDR3 is CASSTGQVESPLHF. As DNA, the CDR3 is TGCGCCAGCAGCACCGGACAGGTCGAGTCACCCCTCCACTTT. This rearrangement joins TRBV5-1 to TRBJ1-6; 7 positions match TRBD1. CDR3 length equals 14 residues. With V trimmed by 4 bases and J by 10 bases, 8 bases remained unmatched. The germline CDR1 and CDR2 sequences are SGHRS and YFSETQ.